The clone carrying this T cell receptor beta chain was counted between two and nine times. PCR was performed a second time for about 6 to 11 cycles using a sample-barcoded 5' primer and a J-beta primer mix. TCRdb re-called the 5' RACE reads through MiXCR, storing one row per CDR3 protein. The table includes about 680,000 distinct CDR3 sequences, 49% detected once. J was trimmed by 7 bases and V by 6 bases; bases with no gene match: 12. Germline V gives CDR1 DFQATT, CDR2 SNEGSKA (reference sequence). The CDR3 loop spans 15 amino acids. These data belong to a study of blood T cells in healthy people across ages.

The chain links TRBV20-1 to TRBJ2-1, with TRBD2 matching 10 bases. The sample comprised blood. The source is a woman aged 60-70 years in good health. The CDR3 spells CSAPLVAAGGNEQFF. CDR3 nucleotides: TGCAGTGCCCCATTAGTAGCAGCGGGAGGGAATGAGCAGTTCTTC.